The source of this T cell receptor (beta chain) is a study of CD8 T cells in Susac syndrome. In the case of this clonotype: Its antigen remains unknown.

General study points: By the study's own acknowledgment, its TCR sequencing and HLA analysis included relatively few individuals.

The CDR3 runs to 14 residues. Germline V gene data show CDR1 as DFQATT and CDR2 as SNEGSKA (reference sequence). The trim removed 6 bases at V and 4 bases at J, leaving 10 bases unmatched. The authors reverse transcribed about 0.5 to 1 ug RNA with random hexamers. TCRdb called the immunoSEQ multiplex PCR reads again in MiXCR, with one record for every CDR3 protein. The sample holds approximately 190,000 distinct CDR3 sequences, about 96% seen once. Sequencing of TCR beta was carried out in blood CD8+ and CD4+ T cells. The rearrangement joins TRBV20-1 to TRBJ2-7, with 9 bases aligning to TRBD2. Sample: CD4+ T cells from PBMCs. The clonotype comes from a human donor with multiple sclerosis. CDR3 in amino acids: CSATTWTSVYEQYF. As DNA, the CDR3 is TGCAGTGCCACAACCTGGACTAGCGTGTACGAGCAGTACTTC.